This T cell receptor (beta chain) derives from a study of cytomegalovirus exposure and HLA in healthy donors. Study summary: There were 350 to 450 genotyped donors. Of these, 75% to 85% fell in the genetic ancestry cluster associated with self-reported Caucasian donors. Study observations and caveats: Researchers reported in a later analysis that a missense DCLRE1C variant was tied to TCR beta V- and J-gene trimming. Many donors shared some public TCRs, even though most TCR sequences were rare. Through in vitro validation, three CMV-associated chains were shown to be specific for CMV antigens.

This clone appeared a few times. Its matching antigen is unknown. The primer mix had 60 Vbeta and 13 Jbeta primers. Data came from immunoSEQ multiplex PCR; TCRdb stores just in-frame clones and leaves some out. The table has around 120,000 clones, roughly 82% seen once. This CDR3 is built from 16 residues. In germline, CDR1 is MNHNS, CDR2 SASEGT. V lost 4 bases and J lost 2, with 15 bases in between. Sequenced sample: PBMCs. The V call is TRBV6-1, the J call TRBJ1-3, with D tentatively TRBD1 (6 bases). This sequence was found in a human donor in good health. The CDR3 DNA follows: TGTGCCAGCAGTGGGACTTCCGGGACAACTGGAAACACCATATATTTT. It is translated as CASSGTSGTTGNTIYF.